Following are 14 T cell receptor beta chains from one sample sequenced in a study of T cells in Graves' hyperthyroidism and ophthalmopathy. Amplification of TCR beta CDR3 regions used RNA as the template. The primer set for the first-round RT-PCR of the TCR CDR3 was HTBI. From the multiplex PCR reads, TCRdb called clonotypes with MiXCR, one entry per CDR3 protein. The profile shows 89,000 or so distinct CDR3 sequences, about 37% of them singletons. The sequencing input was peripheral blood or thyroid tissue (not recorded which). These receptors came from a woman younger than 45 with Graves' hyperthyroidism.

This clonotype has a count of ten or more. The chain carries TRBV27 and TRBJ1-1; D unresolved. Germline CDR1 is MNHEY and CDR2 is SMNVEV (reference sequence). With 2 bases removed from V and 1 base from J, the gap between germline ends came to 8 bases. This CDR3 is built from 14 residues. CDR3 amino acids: CASSLGRGNTEAFF. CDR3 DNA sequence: TGTGCCAGCAGTTTAGGAAGAGGGAACACTGAAGCTTTCTTT.

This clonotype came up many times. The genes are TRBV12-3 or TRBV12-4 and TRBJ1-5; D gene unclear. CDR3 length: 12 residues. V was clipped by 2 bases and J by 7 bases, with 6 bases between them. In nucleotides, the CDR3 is TGTGCCAGCAGTTTACAGTGGCAGCCCCAGCATTTT. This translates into CASSLQWQPQHF.

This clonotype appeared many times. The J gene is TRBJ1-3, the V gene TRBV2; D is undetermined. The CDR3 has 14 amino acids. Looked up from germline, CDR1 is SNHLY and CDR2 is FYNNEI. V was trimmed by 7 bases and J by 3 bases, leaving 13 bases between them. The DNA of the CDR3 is TGTGCCAGCACCACAACGATCGGTGGAAACACCATATATTTT. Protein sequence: CASTTTIGGNTIYF.

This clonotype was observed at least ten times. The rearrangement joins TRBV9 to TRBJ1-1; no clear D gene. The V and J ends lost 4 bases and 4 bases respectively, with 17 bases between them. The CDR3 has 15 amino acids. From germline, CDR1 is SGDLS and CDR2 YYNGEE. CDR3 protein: CASSPRLASGTEAFF. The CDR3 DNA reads TGTGCCAGCAGCCCCCGACTGGCTTCGGGCACTGAAGCTTTCTTT.

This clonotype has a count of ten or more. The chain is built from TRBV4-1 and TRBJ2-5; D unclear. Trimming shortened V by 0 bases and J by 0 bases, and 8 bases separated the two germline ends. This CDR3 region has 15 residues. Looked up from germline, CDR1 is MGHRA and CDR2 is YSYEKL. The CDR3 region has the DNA TGCGCCAGCAGCCAAGAAAAAAACTACCAAGAGACCCAGTACTTC. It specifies CASSQEKNYQETQYF.

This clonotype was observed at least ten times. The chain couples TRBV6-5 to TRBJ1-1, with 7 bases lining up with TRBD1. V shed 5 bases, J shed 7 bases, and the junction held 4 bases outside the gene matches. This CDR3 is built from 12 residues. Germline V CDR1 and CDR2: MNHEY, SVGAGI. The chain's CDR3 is CASSPTGYEAFF. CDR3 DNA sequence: TGTGCCAGCAGTCCGACAGGGTATGAAGCTTTCTTT.

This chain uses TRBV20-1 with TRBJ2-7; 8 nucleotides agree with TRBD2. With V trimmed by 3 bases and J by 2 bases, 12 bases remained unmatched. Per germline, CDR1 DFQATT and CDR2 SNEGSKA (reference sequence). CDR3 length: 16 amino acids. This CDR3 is CSASSLAGLFTYEQYF. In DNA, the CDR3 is TGCAGTGCTAGTTCGCTAGCGGGCCTGTTCACCTACGAGCAGTACTTC.

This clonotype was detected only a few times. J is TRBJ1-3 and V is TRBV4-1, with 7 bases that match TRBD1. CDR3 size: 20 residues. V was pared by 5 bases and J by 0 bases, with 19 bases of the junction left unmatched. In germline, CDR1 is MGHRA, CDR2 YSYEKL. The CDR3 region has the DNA TGCGCCAGCAGCTCTGTAGTCGGGACAGCAGGCAGTTACTCTGGAAACACCATATATTTT. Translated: CASSSVVGTAGSYSGNTIYF.

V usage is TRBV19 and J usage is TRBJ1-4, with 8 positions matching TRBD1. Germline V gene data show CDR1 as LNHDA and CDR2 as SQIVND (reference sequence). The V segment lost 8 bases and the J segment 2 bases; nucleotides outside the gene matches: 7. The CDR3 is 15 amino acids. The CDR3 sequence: CASSGQGGTNEKLFF. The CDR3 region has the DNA TGTGCCAGTTCCGGACAGGGAGGGACTAATGAAAAACTGTTTTTT.

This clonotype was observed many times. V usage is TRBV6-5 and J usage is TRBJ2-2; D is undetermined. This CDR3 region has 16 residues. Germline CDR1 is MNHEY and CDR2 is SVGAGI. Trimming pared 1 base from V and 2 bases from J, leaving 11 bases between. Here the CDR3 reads CASSYWGIYNTGELFF. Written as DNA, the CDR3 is TGTGCCAGCAGTTACTGGGGAATCTATAACACCGGGGAGCTGTTTTTT.

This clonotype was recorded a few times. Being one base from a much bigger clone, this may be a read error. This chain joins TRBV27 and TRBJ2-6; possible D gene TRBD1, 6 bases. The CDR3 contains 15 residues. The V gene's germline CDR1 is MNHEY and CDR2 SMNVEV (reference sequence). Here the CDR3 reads CASSPGVSGANALTF. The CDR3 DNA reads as TGTGCCAGCAGTCCAGGGGTCTCTGGGGCCAACGCCCTGACTTTC. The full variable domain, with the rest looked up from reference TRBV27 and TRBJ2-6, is EAQVTQNPRYLITVTGKKLTVTCSQNMNHEYMSWYRQDPGLGLRQIYYSMNVEVTDKGDVPEGYKVSRKEKRNFPLILESPSPNQTSLYFCASSPGVSGANALTFGAGSRLTVL.

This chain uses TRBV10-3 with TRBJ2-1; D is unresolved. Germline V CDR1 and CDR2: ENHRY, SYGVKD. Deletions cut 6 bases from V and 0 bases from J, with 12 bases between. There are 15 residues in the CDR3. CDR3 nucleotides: TGTGCCATCAGAGGTTTCCTGAGCTCCTACAATGAGCAGTTCTTC. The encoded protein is CAIRGFLSSYNEQFF.

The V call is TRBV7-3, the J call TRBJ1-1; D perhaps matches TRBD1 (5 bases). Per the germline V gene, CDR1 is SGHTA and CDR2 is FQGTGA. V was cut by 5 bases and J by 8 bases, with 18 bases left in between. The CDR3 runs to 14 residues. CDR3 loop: CASSPSGGDTEAFF. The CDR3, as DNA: TGTGCCAGCAGCCCCTCAGGAGGGGATACCGAAGCTTTCTTT.

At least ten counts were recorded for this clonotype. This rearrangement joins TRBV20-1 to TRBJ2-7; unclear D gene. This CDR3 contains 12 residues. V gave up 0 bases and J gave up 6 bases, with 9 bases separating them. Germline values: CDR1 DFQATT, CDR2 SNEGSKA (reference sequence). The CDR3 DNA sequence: TGCAGTGCTAGAGATTTGGAAGGCGAGCAGTACTTC. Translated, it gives CSARDLEGEQYF.